The 32 T cell receptor beta chains listed next were all sequenced from one sample in a study of CD8 T cells in ankylosing spondylitis. From the 5' RACE reads, TCRdb called clonotypes with MiXCR, one entry per CDR3 protein. The sample lists approximately 35,000 distinct CDR3 sequences, about 10% occurring once. The specimen sequenced was synovial fluid, either unsorted or a sorted T cell fraction (not recorded which). These TCRs come from a male donor with ankylosing spondylitis.

The chain carries TRBV2 and TRBJ2-7; 7 bases align to TRBD2. J lost 6 bases, V lost 7 bases, and 6 bases had no gene match. CDR1 is SNHLY, CDR2 FYNNEI, per germline. This CDR3 is built from 12 residues. CDR3 protein: CASTGLGGEQYF. As DNA, the CDR3 is TGTGCCAGCACCGGACTAGGCGGCGAGCAGTACTTC.

The CDR3 sequence is CASSIDNSYEQYF. CDR3 nucleotide sequence: TGTGCCAGCAGTATAGACAACTCCTACGAGCAGTACTTC. V and J are TRBV12-3 or TRBV12-4 and TRBJ2-7; D not certain. V was shortened by 5 bases and J by 0 bases, with 8 bases between the two germline ends. CDR3 length: 13 residues.

This clonotype was recorded at least ten times. This chain joins TRBV10-3 and TRBJ2-5; weak D call: TRBD1 (5 bases). CDR1 and CDR2 from the germline V gene are ENHRY and SYGVKD. V dropped 10 bases and J dropped 1 base, with 19 bases sitting between them. This CDR3 is built from 15 residues. The CDR3 reads CATWGPGPSQETQYF. The CDR3 nucleotides are TGTGCCACTTGGGGCCCAGGACCTAGCCAAGAGACCCAGTACTTC.

The chain combines TRBV9 with TRBJ2-1; the match to TRBD1 covers 10 bases. Germline V gives CDR1 SGDLS, CDR2 YYNGEE. The V gene end was trimmed by 0 bases and the J gene end by 8 bases; junction bases not matched to a gene: 8. This CDR3 has 16 amino acids. The CDR3 nucleotides are TGTGCCAGCAGCGTAGGATTTTGGGACAGGGGCGATGAGCAGTTCTTC. Translating it yields CASSVGFWDRGDEQFF. Combining the CDR3 with reference TRBV9 and TRBJ2-1 gives the whole variable domain DSGVTQTPKHLITATGQRVTLRCSPRSGDLSVYWYQQSLDQGLQFLIQYYNGEERAKGNILERFSAQQFPDLHSELNLSSLELGDSALYFCASSVGFWDRGDEQFFGPGTRLTVL.

The chain couples TRBV2 to TRBJ2-1, with TRBD2 matching 7 bases. V lost 5 bases to trimming and J lost 7 bases; unmatched junction nucleotides: 8. The CDR3 is 14 residues long. Germline CDR1 reads SNHLY; CDR2 reads FYNNEI. In DNA, the CDR3 is TGTGCCAGCAGTAGAATGGCGGGAGAGAATGAGCAGTTCTTC. As protein: CASSRMAGENEQFF.

V usage is TRBV7-9 and J usage is TRBJ1-1; 7 bases are shared with TRBD1. There are 16 residues in the CDR3. Germline V gene sequence: CDR1 SEHNR, CDR2 FQNEAQ (reference sequence). Unmatched junction bases numbered 5, after V lost 1 base and J lost 0 bases. The CDR3 loop reads CASSLDPGQMNTEAFF. The CDR3 coding sequence is TGTGCCAGCAGCTTAGATCCGGGACAGATGAACACTGAAGCTTTCTTT.

In its sample, this clonotype was seen many times. CDR3 protein: CSARRDWSSYNEQFF. CDR3 DNA: TGCAGTGCTAGAAGGGACTGGAGCTCCTACAATGAGCAGTTCTTC. This sequence joins TRBV20-1 and TRBJ2-1; maybe TRBD2 (6 bases). CDR3 length: 15 amino acids. Per the germline V gene, CDR1 is DFQATT and CDR2 is SNEGSKA (reference sequence). V gave up 2 bases and J gave up 0 bases, with 11 bases separating them.

This clonotype was recorded at least ten times. The rearrangement links TRBV11-2 to TRBJ2-3; D might be TRBD2 (6 bases). CDR3 size: 17 residues. The V and J ends lost 2 bases and 5 bases respectively, with 20 bases between them. Germline V gene lookup returns CDR1 SGHAT and CDR2 FQNNGV. The CDR3 nucleotides read TGTGCCAGCAGCTTATTTTCAACGGGAGTGAGGATAGATACGCAGTATTTT. Translating gives CASSLFSTGVRIDTQYF.

This sequence joins TRBV11-1 and TRBJ2-1; D is perhaps TRBD1 (5 bases). Germline V CDR1 and CDR2: SGHAT, FQDESV (reference sequence). The CDR3 contains 15 residues. V lost 1 base and J 2 bases, leaving 9 bases between the germline ends. CDR3 nucleotide sequence: TGTGCCAGCAGCTTAGAGCCAGGGACCTACAATGAGCAGTTCTTC. Protein product: CASSLEPGTYNEQFF.

This clonotype was counted a few times. The J gene is TRBJ2-5, the V gene TRBV5-1; D uncertain. The length of the CDR3 is 14 residues. V was shortened by 4 bases and J by 0 bases, with 10 bases between the two germline ends. Per germline, CDR1 SGHRS and CDR2 YFSETQ. The CDR3 is CASSPYTDQETQYF. The CDR3 region has the DNA TGCGCCAGCAGCCCGTACACGGACCAAGAGACCCAGTACTTC.

At least ten counts were recorded for this clonotype. The chain is built from TRBV11-3 and TRBJ2-1, with 13 bases that match TRBD2. Germline values: CDR1 SGHNT, CDR2 YENEEA. The trim removed 1 base at V and 7 bases at J, leaving 4 bases unmatched. The CDR3 length is 16 residues. CDR3 loop: CASSLARGLAGNEQFF. CDR3 DNA sequence: TGTGCCAGCAGCTTAGCCCGGGGACTAGCGGGAAATGAGCAGTTCTTC.

This clonotype has just a few counts. The chain joins TRBV12-3 or TRBV12-4 to TRBJ1-4, with D unresolved. The CDR3 totals 11 residues. V lost 5 bases to trimming and J lost 3 bases, with 1 base between them. The chain's CDR3 is CASSPNEKLFF. As DNA, the CDR3 is TGTGCCAGCAGTCCTAATGAAAAACTGTTTTTT.

The chain combines TRBV19 with TRBJ2-1; D is possibly TRBD1 (6 bases). The germline V gene has CDR1 LNHDA and CDR2 SQIVND (reference sequence). The V end lost 5 bases, the J end lost 9 bases, and 20 bases lay between the germline ends. This CDR3 spans 15 amino acids. The CDR3 bases are TGTGCCAGTAGTTCATCCACCAACAGGGCGGGTGAGCAGTTCTTC. Translating it yields CASSSSTNRAGEQFF. The complete variable domain, with remaining parts taken from reference TRBV19 and TRBJ2-1, reads DGGITQSPKYLFRKEGQNVTLSCEQNLNHDAMYWYRQDPGQGLRLIYYSQIVNDFQKGDIAEGYSVSREKKESFPLTVTSAQKNPTAFYLCASSSSTNRAGEQFFGPGTRLTVL.

This clonotype has at least ten counts. CDR3 bases: TGTGCCAGCAGTTACGGTCCAGCGACGGGCTACGAGCAGTACTTC. This translates into CASSYGPATGYEQYF. The chain carries TRBV6-5 and TRBJ2-7; D remains unclear. CDR1 and CDR2 from the germline V gene are MNHEY and SVGAGI. The CDR3 has 15 residues. V was clipped by 2 bases and J by 3 bases, with 14 bases between them.

This clonotype appeared many times. This rearrangement joins TRBV9 to TRBJ2-4; D possibly matches TRBD1 or TRBD2 (6 bases each). The CDR3 is 14 amino acids. V was clipped by 2 bases and J by 3 bases, with 9 bases between them. Per germline, CDR1 SGDLS and CDR2 YYNGEE. The CDR3 spells CASSVGGHKNIQYF. The CDR3 DNA is TGTGCCAGCAGCGTTGGGGGGCACAAAAACATTCAGTACTTC.

V gene TRBV5-6 combines with J gene TRBJ1-6; 7 bases are shared with TRBD1. With V trimmed by 4 bases and J by 7 bases, 8 bases remained unmatched. This CDR3 is built from 15 residues. The germline V gene encodes CDR1 SGHDT and CDR2 YYEEEE. The CDR3 DNA reads as TGTGCCAGCAGCATCCCTAGACAGGGAAATTCACCCCTCCACTTT. It specifies CASSIPRQGNSPLHF.

The chain joins TRBV28 to TRBJ2-7; no definite D call. Germline CDR1 MDHEN, CDR2 SYDVKM. The CDR3 totals 9 residues. Trimming cost V 10 bases and J 4 bases, with 5 bases left between them. Here the CDR3 DNA reads TGTGCCACCACTTACGAGCAGTACTTC. Amino acids: CATTYEQYF.

The rearrangement joins TRBV7-9 to TRBJ2-7; a possible D gene is TRBD1 (6 bases). Germline V gene data show CDR1 as SEHNR and CDR2 as FQNEAQ (reference sequence). Trimming stripped 4 bases from V and 3 bases from J, with 10 bases between. The CDR3 length is 13 residues. CDR3 sequence: CASSYGRGYEQYF. CDR3 coding DNA: TGTGCCAGCAGCTACGGCAGGGGCTACGAGCAGTACTTC.

The chain employs TRBV4-2 and TRBJ2-5, with 13 bases aligning to TRBD2. Trimming at V came to 1 base and at J to 4 bases, leaving 0 bases not matched to a gene. CDR1 LGHNA and CDR2 YNFKEQ come from the germline V gene. CDR3 length equals 15 residues. Written as DNA, the CDR3 is TGTGCCAGCAGCCAAGGACTAGCGGGAGGAGAGACCCAGTACTTC. Translation gives CASSQGLAGGETQYF.

The chain couples TRBV14 to TRBJ2-3; 7 bases align to TRBD1. There are 14 residues in the CDR3. CDR1 SGHDN and CDR2 FVKESK come from the germline V gene. Trimming removed 4 bases from V and 4 bases from J; junction bases left unmatched: 5. CDR3 residues: CASSLQTGADTQYF. The CDR3 region has the DNA TGTGCCAGCAGCCTTCAAACAGGGGCAGATACGCAGTATTTT.

This clonotype was detected a few times. The J gene is TRBJ2-3, the V gene TRBV7-6; D is possibly TRBD1 (5 bases). The V gene's germline CDR1 is SGHVS and CDR2 FNYEAQ. The CDR3 totals 15 residues. The ends were cut back, 2 bases at V and 0 bases at J, with 9 bases in the middle. The CDR3 is CASSLRGSSTDTQYF. Written as DNA, the CDR3 is TGTGCCAGCAGCTTAAGGGGATCCAGCACAGATACGCAGTATTTT.

This clonotype has ten or more counts. The genes are TRBV28 and TRBJ1-5, with TRBD1 as a possible D gene (5 bases). V dropped 4 bases and J dropped 3 bases, with 10 bases sitting between them. This CDR3 comprises 14 residues. Germline CDR1 is MDHEN and CDR2 is SYDVKM. The CDR3 loop reads CASSYRGNNQPQHF. The CDR3 coding sequence is TGTGCCAGCAGTTATAGGGGTAACAATCAGCCCCAGCATTTT.

This clonotype was detected a few times. The J gene is TRBJ2-1, the V gene TRBV7-9, with D unresolved. Germline V gives CDR1 SEHNR, CDR2 FQNEAQ (reference sequence). CDR3 length: 12 residues. V dropped 2 bases and J dropped 7 bases, with 6 bases sitting between them. The CDR3 region is CASSLRINEQFF. In DNA form, the CDR3 reads TGTGCCAGCAGCTTAAGGATTAATGAGCAGTTCTTC.

A remark on this clonotype: Its ends do not fully match the called genes, so a read error is possible. The rearrangement joins TRBV29-1 to TRBJ2-3, with D possibly matching TRBD2 (5 bases). This CDR3 spans 13 amino acids. From germline, CDR1 is SQVTM and CDR2 ANQGSEA. The CDR3 region is CKVSDGITDMQYF. CDR3 in DNA: TGCAAAGTCTCGGACGGGATCACAGATATGCAGTATTTT.

This clonotype came up a few times. This rearrangement joins TRBV12-3 or TRBV12-4 to TRBJ2-7, with no clear D. V was clipped by 5 bases and J by 4 bases, with 15 bases between them. CDR3 length: 14 amino acids. The DNA of the CDR3 is TGTGCCAGCAGTCCCGACCTAGGTTATTACGAGCAGTACTTC. Protein: CASSPDLGYYEQYF.

J is TRBJ1-1 and V is TRBV7-2; unclear D gene. Germline V gene data show CDR1 as SGHTA and CDR2 as FQGNSA. The CDR3 runs to 13 residues. The V end lost 8 bases, the J end lost 1 base, and 11 bases lay between the germline ends. The CDR3 bases are TGTGCCAGCCAGCCCCCGAGGAACACTGAAGCTTTCTTT. Protein: CASQPPRNTEAFF.

The chain recombines TRBV27 with TRBJ2-2; the D gene is possibly TRBD1 (5 bases). The germline V gene encodes CDR1 MNHEY and CDR2 SMNVEV (reference sequence). This CDR3 is built from 14 residues. Trimming removed 6 bases at V and 1 base at J, with 9 bases between. The CDR3 reads CASSDSLNTGELFF. The CDR3 bases are TGTGCCAGCAGCGACAGTCTGAACACCGGGGAGCTGTTTTTT.

This chain uses TRBV15 with TRBJ1-2; D gene uncertain. Between the trimmed V and J ends, which lost 9 bases and 3 bases, there was a span of 11 bases. Germline values: CDR1 LNHNV, CDR2 YYDKDF (reference sequence). This CDR3 has 12 amino acids. The CDR3 spells CATYMADYGYTF. The CDR3 DNA reads TGTGCCACTTACATGGCTGACTATGGCTACACCTTC.

The V call is TRBV28, the J call TRBJ1-5; D might be TRBD1 (6 bases). The germline V gene has CDR1 MDHEN and CDR2 SYDVKM. The CDR3 spans 16 residues. Trimming shortened V by 8 bases and J by 0 bases, and 17 bases separated the two germline ends. This CDR3 is CASDRQGHYSNQPQHF. CDR3 coding DNA: TGTGCCAGCGACCGTCAGGGACACTATAGCAATCAGCCCCAGCATTTT.

This clonotype appeared a few times. This chain links TRBV9 with TRBJ1-2; tentatively, D is TRBD1 (5 bases). The length of the CDR3 is 17 residues. The germline V gene encodes CDR1 SGDLS and CDR2 YYNGEE. V lost 4 bases to trimming and J lost 4 bases, with 23 bases between them. In DNA form, the CDR3 reads TGTGCCAGCAGCTACAGGCCCGGGACCCCGGGCGGCTATGGCTACACCTTC. Its protein product is CASSYRPGTPGGYGYTF.

The chain uses TRBV12-3 or TRBV12-4 and TRBJ1-4; maybe TRBD1 (5 bases). The ends were cut back, 6 bases at V and 6 bases at J, with 17 bases in the middle. CDR3 size: 15 residues. CDR3 loop: CASRRAGTVYEKLFF. The DNA of the CDR3 is TGTGCCAGCAGAAGGGCAGGGACGGTGTATGAAAAACTGTTTTTT.

A word on this clonotype: A junction boundary mismatches the germline segment, possibly from a read error. V usage is TRBV7-7 and J usage is TRBJ2-7; a weak D match, TRBD1 (6 bases). The CDR3 extends over 14 amino acids. Germline CDR1 reads SSHAT; CDR2 reads FNYEAQ (reference sequence). Here the CDR3 DNA reads TGTGCTAGCAGCTTAGATGGGACACTGGACGAGCAGTACTTC. It is translated as CASSLDGTLDEQYF.